One and the same sample provided the 3 T cell receptor beta chains below, sequenced in a study of tumor-infiltrating lymphocytes in oesophageal squamous cell carcinoma. TCRdb re-called the PCR reads through MiXCR, storing one row per CDR3 protein. The sample includes around 20,000 distinct CDR3 sequences, just under 40% of them seen just once. The sample consisted of esophageal tumor tissue. The receptors stem from a male donor with esophageal squamous cell carcinoma.

The V call is TRBV15, the J call TRBJ2-7; 9 nucleotides agree with TRBD1. In germline, CDR1 is LNHNV, CDR2 YYDKDF (reference sequence). The V gene end was trimmed by 2 bases and the J gene end by 5 bases; junction bases not matched to a gene: 7. The CDR3 has 15 amino acids. The CDR3 protein is CATSRPGTGFHEQYF. CDR3 nucleotide sequence: TGTGCCACCAGCAGACCCGGGACAGGGTTCCACGAGCAGTACTTC. The full variable domain, its missing parts supplied by reference TRBV15 and TRBJ2-7, is DAMVIQNPRYQVTQFGKPVTLSCSQTLNHNVMYWYQQKSSQAPKLLFHYYDKDFNNEADTPDNFQSRRPNTSFCFLDIRSPGLGDTAMYLCATSRPGTGFHEQYFGPGTRLTVT.

This clonotype was picked up a small number of times. V usage is TRBV7-2 and J usage is TRBJ2-7; 10 bases align to TRBD1. The DNA matches TRBJ2-1 better at its end, which makes the J call doubtful. This CDR3 comprises 14 residues. CDR1 and CDR2 (germline): SGHTA, FQGNSA. CDR3 loop: CASRPGTGADEQFF. DNA of the CDR3: TGTGCCAGCAGACCCGGGACAGGGGCCGATGAGCAGTTCTTC.

The table lists this clonotype with many counts. V usage is TRBV28 and J usage is TRBJ2-7; 8 bases map to TRBD1. Germline trimming cut 2 bases from V and 7 bases from J; bases unmatched to any gene: 10. This CDR3 contains 15 residues. Germline V lookup: CDR1 MDHEN, CDR2 SYDVKM. CDR3 coding DNA: TGTGCCAGCAGTTTAATCCAGGGGGCTTTCTCGGAGCAGTACTTC. Translated: CASSLIQGAFSEQYF.